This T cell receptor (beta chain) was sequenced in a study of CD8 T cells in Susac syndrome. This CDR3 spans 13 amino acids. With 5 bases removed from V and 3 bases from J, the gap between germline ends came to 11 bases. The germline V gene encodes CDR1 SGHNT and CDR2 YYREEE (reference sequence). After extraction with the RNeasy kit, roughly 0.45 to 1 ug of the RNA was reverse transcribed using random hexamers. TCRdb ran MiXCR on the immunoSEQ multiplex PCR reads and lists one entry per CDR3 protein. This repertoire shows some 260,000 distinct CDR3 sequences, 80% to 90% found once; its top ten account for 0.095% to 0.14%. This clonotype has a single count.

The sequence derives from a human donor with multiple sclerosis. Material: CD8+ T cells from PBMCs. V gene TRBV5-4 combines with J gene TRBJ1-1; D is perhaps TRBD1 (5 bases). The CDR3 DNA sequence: TGTGCCAGCAGGCGGGGGGGGGACACTGAAGCTTTCTTT. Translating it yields CASRRGGDTEAFF.